Here is one T cell receptor beta chain with its context. The antigen is unknown. This entry is derived from a study of long-term antiretroviral therapy in people with HIV. General study results and limits: Documentation of ART adherence, viral resistance or therapy changes was absent.

The libraries were made with immunoSEQ v3.0 at survey level. Clones were read by immunoSEQ multiplex PCR, and TCRdb kept only the in-frame ones, dropping some. The profile shows about 21,000 clones, around 84% of them singletons. The TCR originated in a woman aged 30 to 39 with HIV. Source: unsorted PBMCs, taken 0.2 years after starting antiretroviral therapy.

CDR3 amino acids: CASSRRSGGSNQPQHF. DNA of the CDR3: TGTGCCAGCAGCCGTAGGTCGGGAGGTAGCAATCAGCCCCAGCATTTT. J is TRBJ1-5 and V is TRBV4-2; no firm D call. Germline V gene data show CDR1 as LGHNA and CDR2 as YNFKEQ. Trimming shortened V by 4 bases and J by 0 bases, and 13 bases separated the two germline ends. The length of the CDR3 is 16 residues.